This TCR beta chain was retrieved from a study of CD4+ T cells in melanoma. Clones were sequenced by immunoSEQ multiplex PCR, and TCRdb holds only the in-frame ones, with some missing. The data contain 120,000 to 150,000 clones, about nine tenths of them singletons. The V gene's germline CDR1 is GTSNPN and CDR2 SVGIG (reference sequence). V was clipped by 2 bases and J by 0 bases; unmatched bases: 4. The CDR3 is 15 amino acids. With respect to this clone: As yet, its antigen is unknown.

Whole-study findings and limits: Reportedly, melanoma neoantigen-specific CD4+ T cells showed varied differentiation states.

This receptor was identified in a human donor with melanoma. The V and J genes are TRBV30 and TRBJ2-1, with 7 nucleotides matching TRBD1. The CDR3 spells CAWSRQGSSYNEQFF. For the CDR3, the DNA is TGTGCCTGGAGTAGACAGGGAAGCTCCTACAATGAGCAGTTCTTC.